The 27 T cell receptor beta chains given below trace back to one sample, sequenced in a study of control samples from healthy donors and cancer patients (dated by TCRdb to 2018 to 2020). The library was made by the immunoSEQ multiplex PCR assay. Not all clones reach the TCRdb copy of this immuneACCESS table, which keeps in-frame sequences only. Checked studies attribute under half of the gap to unresolved V genes and leave the rest unexplained. The sample includes around 72,000 clones, with roughly 80% observed a single time. Approximately 16% of the sample belongs to the ten largest clones. The sequenced sample was blood. These receptors all stem from a man in his forties or fifties in good health.

The rearrangement links TRBV2 to TRBJ2-5, with 7 bases matching TRBD1. The CDR3 is made up of 16 amino acids. V lost 6 bases, J lost 5 bases, and 15 bases stayed unmatched. CDR1 SNHLY and CDR2 FYNNEI come from the germline V gene. The CDR3 sequence is CASRKSPGGIMETQYF. CDR3 nucleotides: TGTGCCAGCAGAAAAAGTCCAGGGGGAATTATGGAGACCCAGTACTTC.

The chain couples TRBV7-9 to TRBJ1-1; D gene unclear. Deletions cut 1 base from V and 1 base from J, with 7 bases between. The germline gives CDR1 SEHNR, CDR2 FQNEAQ (reference sequence). There are 14 residues in the CDR3. The CDR3 bases are TGTGCCAGCAGCTTAGAACAACAGAACACTGAAGCTTTCTTT. This gives the protein CASSLEQQNTEAFF.

The J gene is TRBJ2-5, the V gene TRBV3-1 (or the pseudogene TRBV3-2); possibly TRBD1 or TRBD2 for D (5 bases each). V lost 0 bases, J lost 3 bases, and 11 bases lay in between. The V gene's germline CDR1 is LGHDT and CDR2 YNNKEL (reference sequence). The CDR3 consists of 15 residues. CDR3 loop: CASSQDLGTEETQYF. The CDR3, as DNA: TGTGCCAGCAGCCAAGATTTAGGGACGGAAGAGACCCAGTACTTC.

The chain combines TRBV9 with TRBJ2-7; TRBD2 aligns across 7 bases. Germline V gene data show CDR1 as SGDLS and CDR2 as YYNGEE. V was clipped by 0 bases and J by 4 bases; unmatched bases: 7. This CDR3 contains 15 residues. This CDR3 reads CASSVVDSGPYEQYF. For the CDR3, the DNA is TGTGCCAGCAGCGTAGTTGATAGCGGGCCGTACGAGCAGTACTTC.

This rearrangement joins TRBV6-2 or TRBV6-3 to TRBJ2-3; D unclear. Germline-derived CDR1 and CDR2 are MNHEY and SVGEGT. This CDR3 is 14 amino acids long. V lost 0 bases and J 2 bases, leaving 6 bases between the germline ends. The CDR3 sequence is CASSYSGPTDTQYF. The CDR3 coding sequence is TGTGCCAGCAGTTACTCGGGCCCCACAGATACGCAGTATTTT.

This rearrangement joins TRBV18 to TRBJ1-1; the D is unclear. V lost 2 bases, J lost 3 bases, and 7 bases lay in between. CDR1 is KGHSH and CDR2 is LQKENI in the germline V gene. The CDR3 totals 13 residues. DNA of the CDR3: TGTGCCAGCTCACCAAACACCTACACTGAAGCTTTCTTT. Encoded protein: CASSPNTYTEAFF.

The rearrangement links TRBV27 to TRBJ1-1, with unresolved D. Per the germline V gene, CDR1 is MNHEY and CDR2 is SMNVEV (reference sequence). The CDR3 runs 12 residues. Between the trimmed V and J ends, which lost 2 bases and 7 bases, there was a span of 8 bases. The CDR3 region is CASSLIGSEAFF. The CDR3 DNA reads as TGTGCCAGCAGTTTAATCGGTAGTGAAGCTTTCTTT.

This clone has just one count. The V and J genes are TRBV3-1 (or the pseudogene TRBV3-2) and TRBJ2-7, with D possibly being TRBD2 (5 bases). Germline CDR1 and CDR2: LGHDT and YNNKEL (reference sequence). The CDR3 loop spans 15 amino acids. With 0 bases removed from V and 6 bases from J, the gap between germline ends came to 15 bases. The DNA of the CDR3 is TGTGCCAGCAGCCAAGATCATGGTAGCGCGTCCGAGCAGTACTTC. Its translation is CASSQDHGSASEQYF.

This clone has just a few counts. The gene calls are TRBV27 and TRBJ2-2; D is uncertain. Germline CDR1 is MNHEY and CDR2 is SMNVEV (reference sequence). V dropped 6 bases and J dropped 6 bases, with 17 bases sitting between them. The CDR3 runs 15 residues. The DNA of the CDR3 is TGTGCCAGCAGAAGTGACATGGCGGCCGCCGGGGAGCTGTTTTTT. Encoded protein: CASRSDMAAAGELFF.

V is TRBV7-2 and J is TRBJ1-2; D remains ambiguous. Between the trimmed V and J ends, which lost 0 bases and 8 bases, there was a span of 7 bases. Germline loops: CDR1 SGHTA, CDR2 FQGNSA. The CDR3 sequence is 12 residues long. In nucleotides, the CDR3 is TGTGCCAGCAGCTTAGCGGGGTACGGCTACACCTTC. Translated: CASSLAGYGYTF.

The chain links TRBV5-8 to TRBJ1-2; no reliable D call. V gave up 1 base and J gave up 8 bases, with 3 bases separating them. This CDR3 has 10 residues. Germline loops: CDR1 SGHTS, CDR2 YDEGEE. CDR3 in DNA: TGTGCCAGCAGCTTGTTCGGCTACACCTTC. This codes for CASSLFGYTF. The entire variable domain, with the rest obtained from reference TRBV5-8 and TRBJ1-2, is as follows: EAGVTQSPTHLIKTRGQQATLRCSPISGHTSVYWYQQALGLGLQFLLWYDEGEERNRGNFPPRFSGRQFPNYSSELNVNALELEDSALYLCASSLFGYTFGSGTRLTVV.

This clone came up once. The chain joins TRBV27 to TRBJ1-1; D ambiguous. V lost 0 bases and J 0 bases, leaving 2 bases between the germline ends. Germline-derived CDR1 and CDR2 are MNHEY and SMNVEV (reference sequence). The CDR3 totals 13 residues. CDR3 region: CASSLSMNTEAFF. DNA for the CDR3: TGTGCCAGCAGTTTATCGATGAACACTGAAGCTTTCTTT.

This chain uses TRBV28 with TRBJ2-3; the match to TRBD2 covers 11 bases. V trimming: 6 bases; J trimming: 5 bases; junction bases outside the gene matches: 10. Germline V CDR1 and CDR2: MDHEN, SYDVKM. There are 16 residues in the CDR3. CDR3 bases: TGTGCCAGCAGCTCAAACCGGCTAGCGGGGGGAGATACGCAGTATTTT. Translation gives CASSSNRLAGGDTQYF.

This chain connects TRBV11-2 to TRBJ1-2; tentative D call: TRBD1 (6 bases). CDR1 and CDR2 (germline): SGHAT, FQNNGV. The CDR3 is 13 residues long. Trimming removed 0 bases at V and 8 bases at J, with 10 bases between. Written as DNA, the CDR3 is TGTGCCAGCAGCTTAGATCAGGGGACGGGCTACACCTTC. Protein sequence: CASSLDQGTGYTF.

This chain connects TRBV7-3 to TRBJ2-3; TRBD1 aligns across 8 bases. J gave up 3 bases and V 5 bases, and 7 bases lay outside the gene matches. CDR1 and CDR2 (germline): SGHTA, FQGTGA. The CDR3 is 15 residues long. This CDR3 reads CASSPGQGLTDTQYF. CDR3 nucleotides: TGTGCCAGCAGCCCAGGACAGGGTTTAACAGATACGCAGTATTTT.

This chain joins TRBV9 and TRBJ1-1; D is unclear. Trimming removed 0 bases from V and 11 bases from J, with 17 bases in between. CDR1 SGDLS and CDR2 YYNGEE come from the germline V gene. The CDR3 runs to 14 residues. The CDR3 DNA reads as TGTGCCAGCAGCGTAGCGTTGGGAGAGGGTAGGGCTTTCTTT. Translated, it gives CASSVALGEGRAFF.

The J gene is TRBJ1-1, the V gene TRBV29-1; D is ambiguous. The V gene lost 6 bases and the J gene lost 0 bases, with 8 bases spanning the gap. Germline loops: CDR1 SQVTM, CDR2 ANQGSEA. The CDR3 is made up of 12 amino acids. In DNA form, the CDR3 reads TGCAGCGTCGAAAAAATGAACACTGAAGCTTTCTTT. This sequence encodes CSVEKMNTEAFF.

The chain recombines TRBV27 with TRBJ2-7, with 9 bases matching TRBD2. CDR3 length: 14 residues. Trimming at V came to 5 bases and at J to 0 bases, leaving 2 bases not matched to a gene. CDR1 and CDR2 from the germline V gene are MNHEY and SMNVEV (reference sequence). The CDR3 sequence is CASSGSGSSYEQYF. The CDR3 DNA is TGTGCCAGCAGTGGTAGCGGGAGCTCCTACGAGCAGTACTTC.

The chain links TRBV3-1 (or the pseudogene TRBV3-2) to TRBJ1-4; TRBD1 matches 8 bases. The CDR3 consists of 14 residues. Germline V lookup: CDR1 LGHDT, CDR2 YNNKEL (reference sequence). V lost 3 bases and J lost 7; bases outside the gene matches: 4. DNA for the CDR3: TGTGCCAGCAGCCAGGACAGGGCGTCTGAAAAACTGTTTTTT. Translation: CASSQDRASEKLFF.

V usage is TRBV15 and J usage is TRBJ2-4; D could derive from TRBD1 or TRBD2 (6 bases each). This CDR3 region has 16 residues. Germline V lookup: CDR1 LNHNV, CDR2 YYDKDF (reference sequence). V dropped 1 base and J dropped 6 bases, with 16 bases sitting between them. CDR3 DNA: TGTGCCACCAGCAGAGTTTCCGGGGGCATGGGAAACATTCAGTACTTC. Translated: CATSRVSGGMGNIQYF.

The V call is TRBV21-1, the J call TRBJ2-7; the table calls TRBD1, which could not be checked here. TRBV21-1 corresponds to a pseudogene. The CDR3 is 21 amino acids. In DNA form, the CDR3 reads TGTGCCAGCAGCAAAGCCCTTACGAGATCGTGGATCGGACAGACTGGATACGAGCAGTACTTC. This gives the protein CASSKALTRSWIGQTGYEQYF.

The gene calls are TRBV19 and TRBJ2-1; 8 nucleotides align to TRBD1. J lost 6 bases, V lost 6 bases, and 7 bases had no gene match. Germline CDR1 is LNHDA and CDR2 is SQIVND (reference sequence). This CDR3 has 14 residues. The chain's CDR3 is CASSPVGQGNEQFF. The CDR3, as DNA: TGTGCCAGTAGCCCGGTAGGACAGGGCAATGAGCAGTTCTTC. Supplemented by reference TRBV19 and TRBJ2-1, the full variable domain reads DGGITQSPKYLFRKEGQNVTLSCEQNLNHDAMYWYRQDPGQGLRLIYYSQIVNDFQKGDIAEGYSVSREKKESFPLTVTSAQKNPTAFYLCASSPVGQGNEQFFGPGTRLTVL.

J is TRBJ2-1 and V is TRBV4-2; 7 bases map to TRBD1. With V trimmed by 5 bases and J by 2 bases, 9 bases remained unmatched. CDR1 is LGHNA and CDR2 is YNFKEQ in the germline V gene. CDR3 length: 16 amino acids. The DNA for the CDR3 is TGTGCCAGCAGCTTTAAGGGGGCGAACACCTACAATGAGCAGTTCTTC. Its translation: CASSFKGANTYNEQFF.

This sequence joins TRBV6-5 and TRBJ2-7; no reliable D call. Trimming took off 2 bases at V and 6 bases at J, with 8 bases between the two ends. CDR1 MNHEY and CDR2 SVGAGI come from the germline V gene. The CDR3 contains 12 residues. CDR3 sequence reads: CASSYGPAEQYF. In DNA form, the CDR3 reads TGTGCCAGCAGTTACGGCCCCGCCGAGCAGTACTTC.

The rearrangement joins TRBV18 to TRBJ2-5; D not certain. Germline CDR1 KGHSH, CDR2 LQKENI. V gave up 5 bases and J gave up 5 bases, with 12 bases separating them. This CDR3 contains 13 residues. The CDR3 nucleotides read TGTGCCAGCTCATACAGCCAGATGGAGACCCAGTACTTC. Translation: CASSYSQMETQYF.

In its sample, this clone was seen once. The V call is TRBV27, the J call TRBJ1-1, with D unresolved. This CDR3 region has 13 residues. CDR1 is MNHEY and CDR2 is SMNVEV in the germline V gene (reference sequence). Trimming took 2 bases from V and 2 from J, leaving 6 bases between them. CDR3 in amino acids: CASSLTINTEAFF. The CDR3 DNA follows: TGTGCCAGCAGTTTAACAATAAACACTGAAGCTTTCTTT.

V and J are TRBV28 and TRBJ2-7; 10 bases match TRBD1. V lost 3 bases to trimming and J lost 5 bases; unmatched junction nucleotides: 10. The CDR3 consists of 16 residues. CDR1 and CDR2 from the germline V gene are MDHEN and SYDVKM. In nucleotides, the CDR3 is TGTGCCAGCAGTTTCCCAAGGACAGGGGGAAGGAACGAGCAGTACTTC. It codes for CASSFPRTGGRNEQYF.